This T cell receptor (beta chain) was sequenced during a study of T cell responses to AZD1222 COVID-19 vaccine. Regarding the study as a whole: Donors, mostly white British, included more females; clonal diversity was possibly underestimated. A rise in Spike-specific TCR breadth and depth followed two AZD1222 doses.

Notes on this clone: Its antigen is still unknown.

Libraries were prepared by immunoSEQ multiplex PCR; TCRdb keeps only in-frame clonotypes and omits some of them. The data show tens of thousands of clones, around nine tenths seen once. This CDR3 region has 13 residues. Germline V CDR1 and CDR2: MNHEY, SMNVEV (reference sequence). V lost 6 bases and J lost 3, with 10 bases in between. This sample comprised peripheral blood, obtained on day 0 of MenACWY control vaccination. The chain carries TRBV27 and TRBJ2-3; weak D call: TRBD2 (5 bases). This TCR was sampled from an adult in good health. The CDR3 DNA follows: TGTGCCAGCAGAATAGAGGGAACAGATACGCAGTATTTT. Encoded protein: CASRIEGTDTQYF.